The present T cell receptor (beta chain) was sequenced within a study of T cell changes during pregnancy in multiple sclerosis. This CDR3 contains 16 residues. Germline CDR1 reads GTSNPN; CDR2 reads SVGIG (reference sequence). Germline trimming cut 3 bases from V and 1 base from J; bases unmatched to any gene: 7. TCRdb's copy holds only in-frame clones and misses some; the assay was immunoSEQ multiplex PCR. The data hold 50,000 or so clones, with almost 95% observed a single time. The rearrangement links TRBV30 to TRBJ2-2; 8 bases line up with TRBD2. The sequence derives from a female donor with multiple sclerosis, enrolled in a pregnancy study. The material was CD4+ T cells from peripheral blood mononuclear cells, obtained in the third trimester of pregnancy. CDR3 sequence reads: CAWSGGGGGNTGELFF. CDR3 DNA sequence: TGTGCCTGGAGCGGGGGGGGAGGTGGGAACACCGGGGAGCTGTTTTTT. The whole variable domain, filled in from reference TRBV30 and TRBJ2-2, reads SQTIHQWPATLVQPVGSPLSLECTVEGTSNPNLYWYRQAAGRGLQLLFYSVGIGQISSEVPQNLSASRPQDRQFILSSKKLLLSDSGFYLCAWSGGGGGNTGELFFGEGSRLTVL.